Here is one T cell receptor beta chain with its context. The antigen this receptor binds is unknown. No base-level quality is on record; no much larger clone is a single base apart. The collaborating institutions used their own protocols to collect whole blood in K2EDTA tubes. Collaborator samples were shipped for TCRbeta analysis as frozen whole blood, isolated PBMCs, or DNA extracted from either sample type. This entry is derived from a study of blood T cell repertoires in COVID-19 (dated by TCRdb to 2020 to 2022). In the study overall: The collaborator samples originated in the United States, Italy and Spain and spanned the acute and convalescent phases of COVID-19. The repertoires were released in a freely available public database intended as a resource for research on the immune response to SARS-CoV-2. The samples were drawn from two sources: the first 160 participants of the ongoing ImmuneRACE study, and 1,000 to 1,500 subjects contributed by 6 global collaborators. Nearly every sample came with metadata listing a de-identified subject ID, COVID-19 status, age in years and sex. The material from the prospective study consisted of cDNA or gDNA derived from T cells, B-cell-depleted T cells, or PBMCs. Deeply sampled blood TCRbeta repertoires from subjects exposed to, actively infected with, or recovered from COVID-19 were included in the dataset. Where available, HLA class I and class II types were taken from metadata supplied by the sample provider and were not determined by assay-based typing.

V was cut back by 3 bases and J by 4 bases, leaving a gap of 16 bases between them. The germline V gene (reference sequence) supplies CDR1 SGHNT and CDR2 YYREEE. Its CDR3 holds 16 amino acids, cysteine through phenylalanine. The sequence is cut down to CDR3 DNA, 48 bases in frame from base 1. What the research found in general, with its limitations: The quantity of clinical and demographic metadata differed by source and by participant and was supplied without curation.

TCRbeta CDR3 regions were amplified from genomic DNA by means of the immunoSEQ Assay, a bias-controlled multiplex PCR. Turning to the authors' computational methods: The number of nucleated cells in each sample was estimated by amplification of reference gene primers within the assay. To quantify the absolute abundance of each unique TCRbeta CDR3 rearrangement, sequence reads were collapsed and filtered. For each sample, productive Simpson clonality was calculated as the square root of Simpson's diversity index over productive rearrangements. What TCRdb holds here is the immuneACCESS table cut down to in-frame rearrangements. Part of the clones is not present; checked against another copy, under half of the missing clones reflect an unresolved V gene, and the others are unexplained. V and J calls and clone size are given by that table; D and trimming were obtained from the DNA. The sample data list 200,000 to 300,000 clones, and about 82% of these were observed just once. In total, the top ten clones hold just under 6.5% of the sample.

Sequenced input: peripheral blood. The chain is assembled from TRBV5-4 and TRBJ2-2; matching of 7 bases hints at TRBD2 as the D gene. This TCR came from an older woman with active or convalescent COVID-19. DNA sequence: TGTGCCAGCAGCTCCCCGGGGGGCCCGGGCACCGGGGAGCTGTTTTTT. This encodes CASSSPGGPGTGELFF. The full variable domain, with segments outside the CDR3 supplied by the reference TRBV5-4 and TRBJ2-2 proteins, appears as ETGVTQSPTHLIKTRGQQVTLRCSSQSGHNTVSWYQQALGQGPQFIFQYYREEENGRGNFPPRFSGLQFPNYSSELNVNALELDDSALYLCASSSPGGPGTGELFFGEGSRLTVL.